This entry lists 17 T cell receptor beta chains sequenced from one sample in a study of CD8 T cells in ankylosing spondylitis. Study conclusions and caveats: For ankylosing spondylitis blood, a TCR beta motif of 7 or 8 highly homologous variants appeared characteristic.

TCRdb independently ran MiXCR on the 5' RACE reads; one entry per CDR3 protein. The data contain roughly 400,000 distinct CDR3 sequences, 20% to 25% of them singletons. No cognate antigen is known for these TCRs. The sequencing sample was made of blood, either unsorted or a sorted T cell fraction (not recorded which). The receptors shown here come from a male donor with ankylosing spondylitis.

The chain uses TRBV7-9 and TRBJ2-5, with D perhaps assigned TRBD1 or TRBD2 (5 bases each). This CDR3 has 13 residues. CDR1 and CDR2 (germline): SEHNR, FQNEAQ (reference sequence). Trimming removed 6 bases at V and 7 bases at J, with 15 bases between. The CDR3, as DNA: TGTGCCAGCAGTCCAGAGGGACCAGGGACCCAGTACTTC. Translating gives CASSPEGPGTQYF.

This chain connects TRBV28 to TRBJ2-7; either TRBD1 or TRBD2 may fit D (6 bases each). The CDR3 covers 15 residues. Germline CDR1 MDHEN, CDR2 SYDVKM. V lost 3 bases, J lost 1 base, and 13 bases lay in between. CDR3 nucleotide sequence: TGTGCCAGCAGTTTCGGGGGCTCGCAGTCCTACGAGCAGTACTTC. Protein sequence: CASSFGGSQSYEQYF.

This clonotype was seen more than once but under ten times. The rearrangement uses TRBV5-1 and TRBJ1-6; no clear D gene. The CDR3 runs 15 residues. The germline V gene encodes CDR1 SGHRS and CDR2 YFSETQ. V was cut by 0 bases and J by 10 bases, with 14 bases left in between. CDR3 nucleotide sequence: TGCGCCAGCAGCTTGGAGCTTTCAACAGACTCACCCCTCCACTTT. Translation: CASSLELSTDSPLHF.

The chain uses TRBV5-5 and TRBJ2-2, with 8 bases fitting TRBD2. The V segment lost 5 bases and the J segment 7 bases; nucleotides outside the gene matches: 13. The CDR3 contains 16 residues. Germline V CDR1 and CDR2: SGHKS, YYEKEE (reference sequence). The CDR3 sequence: CASRRIVGGDYGELFF. CDR3 bases: TGTGCCAGCAGAAGAATCGTCGGGGGGGATTACGGGGAGCTGTTTTTT. Filled out from reference TRBV5-5 and TRBJ2-2, the complete variable domain reads DAGVTQSPTHLIKTRGQQVTLRCSPISGHKSVSWYQQVLGQGPQFIFQYYEKEERGRGNFPDRFSARQFPNYSSELNVNALLLGDSALYLCASRRIVGGDYGELFFGEGSRLTVL.

This clonotype was found a few times. The DNA of the CDR3 is TGTGCCAGCAGCTCCTACCCGCCCGTATGGTACAATGAGCAGTTCTTC. Residues: CASSSYPPVWYNEQFF. This rearrangement joins TRBV5-6 to TRBJ2-1; unclear D gene. The V end lost 3 bases, the J end lost 4 bases, and 17 bases lay between the germline ends. Germline V gene lookup returns CDR1 SGHDT and CDR2 YYEEEE. This CDR3 contains 16 residues.

Note on this clonotype: Since no conserved phenylalanine or tryptophan closes the CDR3, a read error is the likely cause. The J gene is TRBJ2-1, the V gene TRBV11-1; D gene unclear. This CDR3 contains 14 residues. In germline, CDR1 is SGHAT, CDR2 FQDESV (reference sequence). The ends were cut back, 1 base at V and 9 bases at J, with 13 bases in the middle. Written as DNA, the CDR3 is TGTGCCAGCAGCTTAGAACGTGTTATGAGTGAGCAGTTCTTA. Amino acids: CASSLERVMSEQFL.

In its sample, this clonotype was seen a few times. The rearrangement uses TRBV28 and TRBJ2-5; 7 bases match TRBD2. From germline, CDR1 is MDHEN and CDR2 SYDVKM. The V and J ends lost 3 bases and 9 bases, in that order; junction bases with no gene match: 13. The CDR3 consists of 15 residues. CDR3 in DNA: TGTGCCAGCAGTTTTCTTTTGAGCAGACGGGAGGCCCAGTACTTC. Its protein product is CASSFLLSRREAQYF.

J is TRBJ2-3 and V is TRBV5-1, with TRBD2 identical over 10 bases. Unmatched junction bases numbered 11, after V lost 5 bases and J lost 2 bases. Germline V gene sequence: CDR1 SGHRS, CDR2 YFSETQ. CDR3 size: 17 residues. The CDR3 DNA follows: TGCGCCAGCAGACAAAGCCTACTAGCGGGGTACACAGATACGCAGTATTTT. Residues: CASRQSLLAGYTDTQYF.

The chain combines TRBV7-8 with TRBJ2-5; D perhaps matches TRBD2 (5 bases). Deletions cut 8 bases from V and 2 bases from J, with 9 bases between. This CDR3 spans 12 amino acids. CDR1 is SGHVS and CDR2 is FQNEAQ in the germline V gene. CDR3 DNA sequence: TGTGCCAGCCCAGCGGTACAAGAGACCCAGTACTTC. Protein: CASPAVQETQYF.

V usage is TRBV12-3 or TRBV12-4 and J usage is TRBJ1-2, with no clear D. V was cut by 6 bases and J by 12 bases, with 17 bases left in between. The CDR3 is made up of 12 amino acids. CDR3: CASSRNTARHTF. The CDR3 region has the DNA TGTGCCAGCAGCCGTAATACCGCCCGGCACACCTTC.

The rearrangement joins TRBV2 to TRBJ1-4; TRBD1 aligns across 7 bases. The CDR3 contains 13 residues. The junction had 5 bases not matched to a gene; V was cut back by 5 bases and J by 8 bases. The germline V gene has CDR1 SNHLY and CDR2 FYNNEI. CDR3: CASSTGVDEKLFF. The CDR3 region has the DNA TGTGCCAGCAGTACAGGGGTCGACGAAAAACTGTTTTTT. Based on the CDR3 plus reference TRBV2 and TRBJ1-4, the full variable domain is EPEVTQTPSHQVTQMGQEVILRCVPISNHLYFYWYRQILGQKVEFLVSFYNNEISEKSEIFDDQFSVERPDGSNFTLKIRSTKLEDSAMYFCASSTGVDEKLFFGSGTQLSVL.

This clonotype showed up just once. This chain links TRBV18 with TRBJ2-7; possibly TRBD1 for D (5 bases). The germline V gene has CDR1 KGHSH and CDR2 LQKENI. The V end lost 2 bases, the J end lost 11 bases, and 19 bases lay between the germline ends. CDR3 length: 14 residues. DNA for the CDR3: TGTGCCAGCTCACCAAACGCAAGAGGCCAGGACAAGTACTTC. Protein product: CASSPNARGQDKYF.

The V call is TRBV3-1, the J call TRBJ2-1; tentative D call: TRBD1 (6 bases). With 5 bases removed from V and 2 bases from J, the gap between germline ends came to 13 bases. The CDR3 is 15 amino acids. Per germline, CDR1 LGHDT and CDR2 YNNKEL (reference sequence). The CDR3, as DNA: TGTGCCAGCAGCTCAAGGGGGTCCACCTACAATGAGCAGTTCTTC. Protein sequence: CASSSRGSTYNEQFF.

This clonotype was seen a handful of times. The gene calls are TRBV9 and TRBJ1-3; maybe TRBD1 (5 bases). Trimming left V 4 bases short and J 2 bases short, with 10 bases between. Germline V gene sequence: CDR1 SGDLS, CDR2 YYNGEE. The CDR3 extends over 14 amino acids. CDR3 loop: CASSTLGPGNTIYF. The CDR3 nucleotides read TGTGCCAGCAGCACCCTGGGACCTGGAAACACCATATATTTT.

The genes are TRBV12-3 or TRBV12-4 and TRBJ2-2; possible D gene TRBD1, 5 bases. V was cut by 7 bases and J by 3 bases, with 15 bases left in between. The CDR3 covers 15 residues. The CDR3 bases are TGTGCCAGCAATCAGGGCTTAGGGCACACCGGGGAGCTGTTTTTT. Residues: CASNQGLGHTGELFF.

At least ten counts were recorded for this clonotype. The chain joins TRBV29-1 to TRBJ2-5; 8 nucleotides align to TRBD2. This CDR3 has 13 amino acids. The germline gives CDR1 SQVTM, CDR2 ANQGSEA. Trimming cost V 7 bases and J 2 bases; bases outside gene matches: 6. The CDR3 loop reads CSGALAVQETQYF. The CDR3 coding sequence is TGCAGCGGGGCACTAGCGGTACAAGAGACCCAGTACTTC.

This sequence joins TRBV29-1 and TRBJ1-1, with 8 bases fitting TRBD1. The CDR3 runs 11 residues. Germline V gene data show CDR1 as SQVTM and CDR2 as ANQGSEA. V trimming: 7 bases; J trimming: 11 bases; junction bases outside the gene matches: 9. CDR3 protein: CSARTGKKAFF. The CDR3 bases are TGCAGCGCCCGGACAGGGAAGAAGGCTTTCTTT. Full variable domain (remainder filled in from reference TRBV29-1 and TRBJ1-1): SAVISQKPSRDICQRGTSLTIQCQVDSQVTMMFWYRQQPGQSLTLIATANQGSEATYESGFVIDKFPISRPNLTFSTLTVSNMSPEDSSIYLCSARTGKKAFFGQGTRLTVV.